This T cell receptor (beta chain) appears in the sequencing data of a study of blood T cell repertoires in COVID-19. The wider study: Samples representing acute and convalescent COVID-19 were sourced from the United States, Italy and Spain.

While infection was still active, Seattle patients were enrolled and then followed longitudinally. The CDR3 length is 14 residues. Germline CDR1 is SGHTS and CDR2 is YDEGEE. V dropped 4 bases and J dropped 5; count of bases not matched to a gene: 5. Original data processing: It was from reference gene primer amplification that nucleated cell counts were estimated. Generated by immunoSEQ multiplex PCR, the TCRdb table keeps only in-frame clones and is missing some. V, J and clone size were drawn from that table, and D and trimming were deduced from the DNA. The data hold a few hundred thousand clones, with 84% observed a single time.

This chain connects TRBV5-8 to TRBJ2-1, with TRBD2 identical over 8 bases. What was sequenced was peripheral blood. The receptor's source is a person aged 65 to 85 with COVID-19, enrolled during active disease. CDR3 sequence: CASSGIAGHNEQFF. The CDR3 region has the DNA TGTGCCAGCAGCGGGATAGCGGGGCACAATGAGCAGTTCTTC.